Listed here are 8 T cell receptor beta chains from one sample, sequenced in a study of blood T cell repertoires in COVID-19. The table came from immunoSEQ multiplex PCR; TCRdb's copy has only in-frame clones and leaves some out. The profile shows about 130,000 clones, around 82% of them singletons. The sequenced sample consisted of peripheral blood. Receptor source: a man aged 25-45 years with COVID-19, enrolled during active disease.

The chain employs TRBV4-1 and TRBJ1-1, with a possible D match to TRBD1 (5 bases). Germline V gene lookup returns CDR1 MGHRA and CDR2 YSYEKL. Trimming took 3 bases from V and 5 from J, leaving 13 bases between them. The CDR3 runs to 14 residues. DNA of the CDR3: TGCGCCAGCAGCCACCAGACAGTAACTACTGAAGCTTTCTTT. Residues: CASSHQTVTTEAFF.

The V and J genes are TRBV7-2 and TRBJ1-6; 8 bases align to TRBD1. This CDR3 has 16 amino acids. The V gene end was trimmed by 2 bases and the J gene end by 9 bases; junction bases not matched to a gene: 9. In germline, CDR1 is SGHTA, CDR2 FQGNSA. CDR3 loop: CASSLRQQGASSPLHF. The CDR3 nucleotides are TGTGCCAGCAGCTTAAGGCAGCAGGGGGCTAGTTCACCCCTCCACTTT.

The rearrangement joins TRBV7-6 to TRBJ2-5; TRBD2 matches 7 bases. CDR3 size: 15 residues. V trimming: 5 bases; J trimming: 0 bases; junction bases outside the gene matches: 6. Germline CDR1 SGHVS, CDR2 FNYEAQ. The CDR3 protein is CASSTSGANQETQYF. The DNA for the CDR3 is TGTGCCAGCAGCACAAGCGGGGCTAACCAAGAGACCCAGTACTTC.

The V and J genes are TRBV28 and TRBJ2-7, with D possibly being TRBD1 (6 bases). V was shortened by 7 bases and J by 3 bases, with 13 bases between the two germline ends. Looked up from germline, CDR1 is MDHEN and CDR2 is SYDVKM. The CDR3 runs 13 residues. The CDR3 spells CASIGTRSYEQYF. The CDR3 DNA reads TGTGCCAGCATCGGGACACGGAGCTACGAGCAGTACTTC.

V gene TRBV6-6 combines with J gene TRBJ1-4; D gene ambiguous. The CDR3 is made up of 12 amino acids. Germline CDR1 and CDR2: MNHNY and SVGAGI (reference sequence). Trimming left V 7 bases short and J 5 bases short, with 8 bases between. The CDR3 nucleotides are TGTGCCAGCAATGGAGCAAATGAAAAACTGTTTTTT. As protein: CASNGANEKLFF.

This clone was picked up many times. V gene TRBV2 combines with J gene TRBJ2-1; TRBD2 aligns across 14 bases. V trimming: 7 bases; J trimming: 7 bases; junction bases outside the gene matches: 12. Germline CDR1 and CDR2: SNHLY and FYNNEI. The CDR3 runs 17 residues. The CDR3 sequence is CASTWTSGRYRINEQFF. In nucleotides, the CDR3 is TGTGCCAGCACTTGGACTAGCGGGAGGTACCGGATTAATGAGCAGTTCTTC.

This clone was seen just once. The chain is built from TRBV29-1 and TRBJ1-6, with D tentatively TRBD1 (5 bases). V lost 7 bases, J lost 6 bases, and 13 bases lay in between. The CDR3 loop spans 13 amino acids. The germline V gene encodes CDR1 SQVTM and CDR2 ANQGSEA. CDR3 DNA: TGCAGCGCAAGGGGACTGATTAATTCACCCCTCCACTTT. Translating it yields CSARGLINSPLHF. Based on the CDR3 plus reference TRBV29-1 and TRBJ1-6, the full variable domain is SAVISQKPSRDICQRGTSLTIQCQVDSQVTMMFWYRQQPGQSLTLIATANQGSEATYESGFVIDKFPISRPNLTFSTLTVSNMSPEDSSIYLCSARGLINSPLHFGNGTRLTVT.

The chain couples TRBV18 to TRBJ1-4; 7 nucleotides line up with TRBD1. V lost 3 bases, J lost 4 bases, and 5 bases stayed unmatched. Germline CDR1 KGHSH, CDR2 LQKENI. This CDR3 region has 15 residues. CDR3 in amino acids: CASSPERGLNEKLFF. CDR3 in DNA: TGTGCCAGCTCACCGGAGAGGGGGCTTAATGAAAAACTGTTTTTT.